Below are 9 T cell receptor beta chains sequenced from a single sample in a study of beta chain features in type 1 diabetes. Expressed TCRB transcripts got sequenced, as all isolated RNA was reverse transcribed. Only in-frame clones appear in the TCRdb table, and some are missing; sequencing was by immunoSEQ multiplex PCR. The sample contains under 350,000 clones, 8% of which appear only once. Sequenced sample: central memory CD4+ T cells from blood. Receptor source: a woman between 18 and 29 years old in good health.

This clone was counted between two and nine times. The gene calls are TRBV5-6 and TRBJ1-1; 7 bases are a match to TRBD1. Trimming cost V 4 bases and J 12 bases; bases outside gene matches: 12. This CDR3 comprises 13 residues. The germline V gene encodes CDR1 SGHDT and CDR2 YYEEEE. DNA for the CDR3: TGTGCCAGCAGCCTCTGGGACAGACAGAGAACTTTCTTT. Translated, it gives CASSLWDRQRTFF. Full variable domain (remainder filled in from reference TRBV5-6 and TRBJ1-1): DAGVTQSPTHLIKTRGQQVTLRCSPKSGHDTVSWYQQALGQGPQFIFQYYEEEERQRGNFPDRFSGHQFPNYSSELNVNALLLGDSALYLCASSLWDRQRTFFGQGTRLTVV.

This clone was seen a handful of times. The chain carries TRBV5-4 and TRBJ1-1; D unclear. Germline CDR1 and CDR2: SGHNT and YYREEE (reference sequence). The V end lost 2 bases, the J end lost 1 base, and 9 bases lay between the germline ends. The CDR3 contains 14 residues. CDR3 sequence (DNA): TGTGCCAGCAGCTTTTCCGGAGAGAACACTGAAGCTTTCTTT. Its translation is CASSFSGENTEAFF.

This clone was counted only a few times. The chain combines TRBV11-3 with TRBJ2-3; D uncertain. This CDR3 contains 15 residues. The V end was cut by 3 bases, the J end by 3 bases, with 13 bases between. Germline V gives CDR1 SGHNT, CDR2 YENEEA. This CDR3 is CASSFRAGETDTQYF. CDR3 in DNA: TGTGCCAGCAGCTTTAGGGCTGGGGAAACAGATACGCAGTATTTT.

This clone has just a few counts. This chain joins TRBV6-1 and TRBJ1-4; D perhaps matches TRBD1 (6 bases). Germline loops: CDR1 MNHNS, CDR2 SASEGT. CDR3 length: 12 amino acids. With 5 bases removed from V and 8 bases from J, the gap between germline ends came to 9 bases. CDR3 sequence (DNA): TGTGCCAGCAGTTTCACAGGGGAAAAACTGTTTTTT. This gives the protein CASSFTGEKLFF.

This clone showed up just a few times. This chain uses TRBV7-2 with TRBJ1-1, with unresolved D. The V gene lost 6 bases and the J gene lost 0 bases, with 11 bases spanning the gap. This CDR3 has 14 amino acids. Per the germline V gene, CDR1 is SGHTA and CDR2 is FQGNSA. CDR3 residues: CASRNGQLNTEAFF. The CDR3 coding sequence is TGTGCCAGCAGGAACGGGCAGTTGAACACTGAAGCTTTCTTT. Full variable domain (missing parts from reference TRBV7-2 and TRBJ1-1): GAGVSQSPSNKVTEKGKDVELRCDPISGHTALYWYRQSLGQGLEFLIYFQGNSAPDKSGLPSDRFSAERTGGSVSTLTIQRTQQEDSAVYLCASRNGQLNTEAFFGQGTRLTVV.

The chain joins TRBV21-1 to TRBJ2-7; no check of the table's D call, TRBD1, against the DNA was made. TRBV21-1 constitutes a pseudogene. The CDR3 covers 21 residues. The DNA for the CDR3 is TGTGCCAGCAGCTCCCCAGGAAGGTTCGGGACAGGGGACCTTGCTAGGGAAGAGCAGTACTTC. This gives the protein CASSSPGRFGTGDLAREEQYF.

This clone was seen only a few times. The V gene is TRBV4-2, the J gene TRBJ2-5, with 10 bases lining up with TRBD1. V lost 1 base and J lost 3; bases outside the gene matches: 2. CDR3 length equals 15 residues. The germline gives CDR1 LGHNA, CDR2 YNFKEQ. The CDR3 sequence: CASSQVGTGEETQYF. CDR3 nucleotides: TGTGCCAGCAGCCAAGTAGGGACAGGGGAAGAGACCCAGTACTTC.

The chain has TRBV30 and TRBJ1-2; tentative D call: TRBD1 (5 bases). Germline V gene lookup returns CDR1 GTSNPN and CDR2 SVGIG (reference sequence). Between the trimmed V and J ends, which lost 2 bases and 4 bases, there was a span of 11 bases. The CDR3 totals 13 residues. The CDR3 bases are TGTGCCTGGAGTAGGACATCTAGCTATGGCTACACCTTC. Protein sequence: CAWSRTSSYGYTF.

This clone occurred a few times. The gene calls are TRBV25-1 and TRBJ2-7, with D perhaps TRBD2 (6 bases). Germline CDR1 MGHDK, CDR2 SYGVNS. The ends were cut back, 7 bases at V and 3 bases at J, with 19 bases in the middle. CDR3 length: 15 residues. As DNA, the CDR3 is TGTGCCAGCACCCCTTATGGAGGGGCTATCTACGAGCAGTACGTC. It translates to CASTPYGGAIYEQYV.